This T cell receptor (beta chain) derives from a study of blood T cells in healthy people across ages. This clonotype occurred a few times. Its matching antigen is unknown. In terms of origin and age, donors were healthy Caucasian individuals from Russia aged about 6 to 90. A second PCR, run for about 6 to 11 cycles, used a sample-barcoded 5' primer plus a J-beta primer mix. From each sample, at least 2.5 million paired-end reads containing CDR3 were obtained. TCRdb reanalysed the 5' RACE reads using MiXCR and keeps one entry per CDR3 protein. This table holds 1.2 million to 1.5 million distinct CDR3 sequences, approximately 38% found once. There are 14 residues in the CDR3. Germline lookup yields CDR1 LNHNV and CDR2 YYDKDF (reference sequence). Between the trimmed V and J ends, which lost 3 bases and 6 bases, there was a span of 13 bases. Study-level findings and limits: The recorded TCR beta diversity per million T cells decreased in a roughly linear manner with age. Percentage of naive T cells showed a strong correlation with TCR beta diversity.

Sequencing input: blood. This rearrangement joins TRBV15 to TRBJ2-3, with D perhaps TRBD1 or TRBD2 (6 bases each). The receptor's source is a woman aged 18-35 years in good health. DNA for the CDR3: TGTGCCACCAGCAGGACTAGGGGGTCCGATACGCAGTATTTT. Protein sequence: CATSRTRGSDTQYF.